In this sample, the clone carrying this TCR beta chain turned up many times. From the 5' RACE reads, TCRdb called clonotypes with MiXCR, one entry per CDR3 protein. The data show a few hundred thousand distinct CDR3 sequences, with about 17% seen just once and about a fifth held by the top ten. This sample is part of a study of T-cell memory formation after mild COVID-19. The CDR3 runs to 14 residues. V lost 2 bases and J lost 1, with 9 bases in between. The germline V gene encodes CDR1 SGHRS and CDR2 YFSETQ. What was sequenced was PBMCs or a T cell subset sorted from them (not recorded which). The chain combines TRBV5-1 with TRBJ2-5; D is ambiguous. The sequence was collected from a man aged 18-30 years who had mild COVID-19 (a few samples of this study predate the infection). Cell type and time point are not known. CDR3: CASSFFGPQETQYF. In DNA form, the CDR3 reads TGCGCCAGCAGCTTTTTTGGACCCCAAGAGACCCAGTACTTC.